The clone carrying this TCR beta chain was seen at least ten times. Its antigen is not known. The diagnostic basis comprised clinical symptoms, serum thyroxine and TRAb, thyroid ultrasound and orbital computed tomography. Cells are PBMCs isolated from around 9.4 ml of fresh blood. This record belongs to a study of T cells in Graves' hyperthyroidism and ophthalmopathy. About the research overall: Blood was drawn when the patient was first diagnosed and still untreated. Broader study findings: Researchers found most expanded thyroid clonotypes above 0.001 in blood as well.

V was pared by 5 bases and J by 1 base, with 12 bases between. This CDR3 is 14 amino acids long. CDR1 and CDR2 from the germline V gene are SGHDT and YYEEEE. The CDR3 regions of TCR beta were amplified from RNA transcripts. The TCR CDR3 first-round RT-PCR relied on the HTBI primer set. TCRdb reanalysed the multiplex PCR reads using MiXCR and keeps one entry per CDR3 protein. The sample has fewer than 700,000 distinct CDR3 sequences; 17% are singletons. The sample was blood. This receptor was obtained from a woman aged 18 to 35 with Graves' ophthalmopathy. The chain combines TRBV5-6 with TRBJ1-1, with D uncertain. CDR3 sequence: CASSPFTSNTEAFF. The CDR3 region has the DNA TGTGCCAGCAGTCCTTTCACATCGAACACTGAAGCTTTCTTT.